This T cell receptor beta chain was recovered during a study of siplizumab effects on memory and regulatory T cells. Whole-study results and caveats: A naive or memory phenotype could not be assigned to roughly 80-97% of the proliferating CD4+ or CD8+ clones. Tregs that proliferated in siplizumab cultures did not have their suppressive function confirmed.

On this clone: Antigen: not known.

TCRdb keeps only in-frame clones here, not all; method: immunoSEQ multiplex PCR. The profile covers some 99,000 clones, with about 90% appearing a single time and 0.75% taken by the ten largest. The CDR3 is 14 amino acids. V was trimmed by 6 bases and J by 3 bases, leaving 12 bases between them. CDR1 is MNHNY, CDR2 SVGAGI, per germline (reference sequence). The receptor comes from a human donor in good health. The sequencing input was Tregs sorted from blood. V and J are TRBV6-6 and TRBJ1-5; D possibly corresponds to TRBD1 (5 bases). Here the CDR3 DNA reads TGTGCCAGCAGCTCTGGGGGATTCAATCAGCCCCAGCATTTT. This codes for CASSSGGFNQPQHF.